Listed below are T cell receptor beta chains from one sample, sequenced in a study of blood T cell repertoires in COVID-19. TCRdb's table, derived via immunoSEQ multiplex PCR, lists solely in-frame clones and lacks some. The repertoire consists of roughly 250,000 clones, with around 84% occurring once and the leading ten covering approximately 1.4%. Sequenced material: peripheral blood. The receptors shown here come from a woman in her thirties or forties who had recovered from COVID-19. Both conserved end residues are part of each CDR3. Fields, in order: V gene, J gene, CDR3 protein.

>TRBV5-1|TRBJ1-5
CASSLFPQADQPQHF
>TRBV18|TRBJ2-1
CASSPSQGTYNEQFF
>TRBV4-2|TRBJ2-6
CASSQDISGMFFGANVLTF
>TRBV28|TRBJ1-5
CASSFNRGLNQPQHF
>TRBV12-3/TRBV12-4|TRBJ1-2
CASSTGTGDGYTF
>TRBV18|TRBJ1-5
CASSGQGVYSNQPQHF
>TRBV5-1|TRBJ2-2
CASTVRGMVAGELFF
>TRBV27|TRBJ2-5
CASARLQEETQYF
>TRBV6-4|TRBJ2-2
CASNPTGDNTGELFF
>TRBV7-8|TRBJ2-2
CASSQRAGGRNTGELFF
>TRBV28|TRBJ1-4
CASSSHSGPEGEKLFF
>TRBV28|TRBJ1-1
CASRSDRVFMGNTEAFF
>TRBV27|TRBJ2-2
CASSLRKGRTGELFF
>TRBV6-5|TRBJ2-7
CASSYVAGGYEQYF
>TRBV11-2|TRBJ2-2
CASSLRTSGGLNTGELFF
>TRBV28|TRBJ1-5
CASSRPPGQPNQPQHF
>TRBV4-1|TRBJ2-7
CASSQEPGNYEQYF
>TRBV29-1|TRBJ2-3
CSVAGREGATQYF
>TRBV7-6|TRBJ2-7
CASSSGKGASYEQYF
>TRBV19|TRBJ1-2
CASRPQGANYGYTF
>TRBV7-9|TRBJ1-1
CASSATDSYTEAFF
>TRBV7-7|TRBJ2-1
CASSLNQGANNEQFF
>TRBV7-9|TRBJ1-1
CASSLGKNVLRVDTEAFF
>TRBV7-2|TRBJ2-5
CASSTGLAGETQYF
>TRBV2|TRBJ2-1
CASSAPFSGGTYNEQFF
>TRBV7-9|TRBJ2-5
CASSLGQTQYF
>TRBV6-1|TRBJ1-5
CASSERGQPQHF
>TRBV12-3/TRBV12-4|TRBJ2-6
CASSLGANVLTF
>TRBV28|TRBJ2-7
CASSLQGYEQYF
>TRBV5-1|TRBJ1-2
CASSTNTNNYGYTF
>TRBV18|TRBJ1-6
CASSPLRDRNNSPLHF
>TRBV30|TRBJ1-1
CAWTRGADTEAFF
>TRBV3-1/TRBV3-2|TRBJ1-2
CASSPDDRGYGYTF
>TRBV14|TRBJ1-2
CASSVSQGAPAWYTF
>TRBV30|TRBJ1-5
CAWSVLEDQPQHF
>TRBV6-5|TRBJ2-1
CASTLLAGGNNEQFF
>TRBV28|TRBJ2-5
CASSSRLGGAETQYF
>TRBV28|TRBJ2-1
CASSSGGQYNEQFF
>TRBV29-1|TRBJ2-1
CSGETSGGYNEQFF
>TRBV4-1|TRBJ2-1
CASSQARSVSYNEQFF
>TRBV5-1|TRBJ2-5
CASSLSGGQETQYF